Below are 4 T cell receptor beta chains sequenced from a single sample in a study of TIL therapy for anti-PD-1-resistant metastatic lung cancer. Time point specified: pre-treatment sample, taken before nivolumab and TIL therapy. The libraries were made with immunoSEQ v3. Libraries were prepared by immunoSEQ multiplex PCR; TCRdb keeps only in-frame clonotypes and omits some of them. Here the sample spans around 33,000 clones, about 80% being singletons. Sequenced here: blood, sampled at baseline. These receptors were taken from a woman aged 30-79 years with non-small cell lung cancer.

In this sample, this clone turned up a few times. CDR3: CASSQGETGTKYEQYF. The CDR3 region has the DNA TGCGCCAGCAGCCAAGGCGAGACCGGGACTAAATACGAGCAGTACTTC. This chain uses TRBV4-1 with TRBJ2-7; 7 bases are a match to TRBD2. With V trimmed by 1 base and J by 4 bases, 10 bases remained unmatched. CDR1 and CDR2 from the germline V gene are MGHRA and YSYEKL. The CDR3 consists of 16 residues.

On this clone itself: A single base separates this from a much larger clone, so it may be a read error. This CDR3 is also generated by other DNA sequences in the sample. V gene TRBV6-4 combines with J gene TRBJ1-1, with D hard to call. The CDR3 runs to 14 residues. Trimming pared 0 bases from V and 1 base from J, leaving 6 bases between. CDR1 is MRHNA and CDR2 is SNTAGT in the germline V gene. The CDR3 coding sequence is TGTGCCAGCAGTGACTCGAACAGGAACACTGAAGCTTTCTTT. It specifies CASSDSNRNTEAFF.

The rearrangement joins TRBV29-1 to TRBJ1-1, with 7 bases identical to TRBD1. Germline-derived CDR1 and CDR2 are SQVTM and ANQGSEA. The CDR3 contains 13 residues. V gave up 7 bases and J gave up 2 bases; unmatched junction bases: 7. CDR3 in amino acids: CSGQTGFNTEAFF. In nucleotides, the CDR3 is TGCAGCGGTCAGACAGGGTTTAACACTGAAGCTTTCTTT.

The rearrangement uses TRBV2 and TRBJ2-2; 11 nucleotides align to TRBD2. The CDR3 consists of 16 residues. V lost 6 bases, J lost 3 bases, and 6 bases stayed unmatched. Germline CDR1 is SNHLY and CDR2 is FYNNEI. Here the CDR3 DNA reads TGTGCCAGCAGAACCGCTAGCGGGAGGTACACCGGGGAGCTGTTTTTT. As protein: CASRTASGRYTGELFF.